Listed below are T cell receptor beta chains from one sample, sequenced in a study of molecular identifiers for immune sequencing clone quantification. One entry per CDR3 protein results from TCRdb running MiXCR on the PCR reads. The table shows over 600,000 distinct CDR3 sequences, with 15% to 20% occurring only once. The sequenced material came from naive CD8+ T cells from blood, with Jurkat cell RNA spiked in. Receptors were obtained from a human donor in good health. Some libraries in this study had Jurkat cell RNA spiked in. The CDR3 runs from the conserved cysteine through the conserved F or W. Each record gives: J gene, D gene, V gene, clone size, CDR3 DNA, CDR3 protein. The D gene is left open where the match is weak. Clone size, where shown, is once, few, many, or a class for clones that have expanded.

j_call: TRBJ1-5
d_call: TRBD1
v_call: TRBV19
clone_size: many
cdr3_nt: TGTGCCAGCCTCAGGGGGCCGGGCAATCAGCCCCAGCATTTT
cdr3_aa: CASLRGPGNQPQHF

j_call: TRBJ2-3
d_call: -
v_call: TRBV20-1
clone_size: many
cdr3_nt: TGCAGCCCTTCTTTGGTGGGAGAGGTCGATACGCAGTATTTT
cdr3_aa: CSPSLVGEVDTQYF

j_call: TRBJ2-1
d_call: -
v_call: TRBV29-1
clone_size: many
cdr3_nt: TGCAGCGTCGAGGGGGGAGGCGGGGAGGACAATGAGCAGTTCTTC
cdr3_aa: CSVEGGGGEDNEQFF

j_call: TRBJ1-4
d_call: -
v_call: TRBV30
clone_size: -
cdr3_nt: TGTGCCTGGAGTTGGGTGGCGACTAATGAAAAACTGTTTTTT
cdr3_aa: CAWSWVATNEKLFF

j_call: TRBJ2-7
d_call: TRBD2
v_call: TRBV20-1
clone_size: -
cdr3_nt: TGCAGTGCTTGGGAACCCCGACTAGCGGGTGCCTACGAGCAGTACTTC
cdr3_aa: CSAWEPRLAGAYEQYF

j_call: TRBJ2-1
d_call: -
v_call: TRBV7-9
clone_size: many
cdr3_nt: TGTGCCAGCAGCTTAGCCGGGGCAGGTGAGCAGTTCTTC
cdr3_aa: CASSLAGAGEQFF

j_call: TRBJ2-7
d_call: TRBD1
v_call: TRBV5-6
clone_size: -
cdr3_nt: TGTGCCAGCAGCTTGTGGGGACAGGGAGGTATCTACGAGCAGTACTTC
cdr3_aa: CASSLWGQGGIYEQYF

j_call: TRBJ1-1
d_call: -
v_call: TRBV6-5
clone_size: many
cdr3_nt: TGTGCCAGCAGTCTCTCCGGGGGTTGGACTGAAGCTTTCTTT
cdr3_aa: CASSLSGGWTEAFF

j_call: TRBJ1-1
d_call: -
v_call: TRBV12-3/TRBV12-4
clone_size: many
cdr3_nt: TGTGCCAGCAGCCCTGACGGGCTGAACACTGAAGCTTTCTTT
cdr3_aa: CASSPDGLNTEAFF

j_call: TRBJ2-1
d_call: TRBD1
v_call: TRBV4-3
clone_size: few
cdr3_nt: TGCGCCAGCAGCCAATCGGGACAGGGTTATGAGCAGTTCTTC
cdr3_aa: CASSQSGQGYEQFF

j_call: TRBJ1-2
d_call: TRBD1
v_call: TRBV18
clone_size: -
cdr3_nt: TGTGCCAGCTCACCTCCAGGGGGTCTCAACTATGGCTACACCTTC
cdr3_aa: CASSPPGGLNYGYTF

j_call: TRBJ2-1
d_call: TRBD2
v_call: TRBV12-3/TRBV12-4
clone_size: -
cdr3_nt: TGTGCCAGCAGCCCGCTAGCGGGGGGCGGTTACAATGAGCAGTTCTTC
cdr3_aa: CASSPLAGGGYNEQFF

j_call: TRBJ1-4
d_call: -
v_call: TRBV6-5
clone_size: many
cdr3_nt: TGTGCCAGCAGTTACAGTGCAACTAATGAAAAACTGTTTTTT
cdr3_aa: CASSYSATNEKLFF

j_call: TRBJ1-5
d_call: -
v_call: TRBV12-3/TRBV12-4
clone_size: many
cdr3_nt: TGTGCCAGCAGCCCCGGCGAGGAGAGCAATCAGCCCCAGCATTTT
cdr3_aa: CASSPGEESNQPQHF

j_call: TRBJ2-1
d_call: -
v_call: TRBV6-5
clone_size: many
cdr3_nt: TGTGCCAGCAGTTACGGTTGGGGCAGAACCATAGGCGCCTACAATGAGCAGTTCTTC
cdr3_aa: CASSYGWGRTIGAYNEQFF

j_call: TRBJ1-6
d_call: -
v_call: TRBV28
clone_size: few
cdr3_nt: TGTGCCAGCAGACCGGGACACCCTAATTCACCCCTCCACTTT
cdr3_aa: CASRPGHPNSPLHF

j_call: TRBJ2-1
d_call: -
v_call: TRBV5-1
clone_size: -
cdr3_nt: TGCGCCAGCAGCTGGAGACAGTCCGGCTCCTACAATGAGCAGTTCTTC
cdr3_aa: CASSWRQSGSYNEQFF

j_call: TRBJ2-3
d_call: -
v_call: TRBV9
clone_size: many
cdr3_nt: TGTGCCAGCAGCCCCCGAGGCGGTATGGGGGCAGATACGCAGTATTTT
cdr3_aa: CASSPRGGMGADTQYF

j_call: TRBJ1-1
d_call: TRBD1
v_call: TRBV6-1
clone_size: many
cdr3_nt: TGTGCCAGCAGTGTGGGACAGGCGAAAGGGTGGACTGAAGCTTTCTTT
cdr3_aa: CASSVGQAKGWTEAFF

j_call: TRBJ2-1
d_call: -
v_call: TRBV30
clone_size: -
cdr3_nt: TGTGCCTGGAGTCCAGGGAACTCCTACAATGAGCAGTTCTTC
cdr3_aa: CAWSPGNSYNEQFF

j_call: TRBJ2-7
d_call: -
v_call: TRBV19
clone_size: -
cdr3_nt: TGTGCCAGTAGTGCCGGACTTTTCTACGAGCAGTACTTC
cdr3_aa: CASSAGLFYEQYF

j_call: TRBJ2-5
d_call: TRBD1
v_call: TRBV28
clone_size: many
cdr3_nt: TGTGCCAGCAGCCGGACAGGGGGCGAAGAGACCCAGTACTTC
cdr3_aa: CASSRTGGEETQYF

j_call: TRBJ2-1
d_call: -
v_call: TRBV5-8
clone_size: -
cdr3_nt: TGTGCCAGCAGTCCCGAGGGTCTAGCAGGTCTGAACAATGAGCAGTTCTTC
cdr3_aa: CASSPEGLAGLNNEQFF

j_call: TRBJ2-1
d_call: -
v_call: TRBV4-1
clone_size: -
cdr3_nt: TGCGCCAGCAGCCAAGTAAGCTATCAATACAATGAGCAGTTCTTC
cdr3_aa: CASSQVSYQYNEQFF

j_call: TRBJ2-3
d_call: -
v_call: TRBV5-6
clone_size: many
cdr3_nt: TGTGCCAGCAGCCCCAGTCTCACCCGGGATACGCAGTATTTT
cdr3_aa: CASSPSLTRDTQYF

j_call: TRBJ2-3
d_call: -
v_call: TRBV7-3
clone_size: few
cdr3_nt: TGTGCCAGCAGCTTGGGGCAGGGTAGAAGAGATACGCAGTATTTT
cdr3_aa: CASSLGQGRRDTQYF

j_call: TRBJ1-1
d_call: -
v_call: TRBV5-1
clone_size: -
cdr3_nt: TGCGCCAGCAGCCCGACTCATTATACAGTCTCGGGGCTCGAGAACACTGAAACTTTCTTT
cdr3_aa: CASSPTHYTVSGLENTETFF

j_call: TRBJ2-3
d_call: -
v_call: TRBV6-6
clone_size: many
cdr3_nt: TGTGCCAGCAGTACCCCTGGGGCGGATACGCAGTATTTT
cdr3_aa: CASSTPGADTQYF

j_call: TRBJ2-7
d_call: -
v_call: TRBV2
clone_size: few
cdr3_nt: TGTGCCAGCAGCCAAACCGGGGCAGGCTTCGAGCAGTACTTC
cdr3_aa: CASSQTGAGFEQYF

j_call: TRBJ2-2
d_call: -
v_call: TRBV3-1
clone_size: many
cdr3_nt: TGTGCCAGCAGCTATACGGGGCCCTGGACCGGGGAGCTGTTTTTT
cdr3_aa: CASSYTGPWTGELFF

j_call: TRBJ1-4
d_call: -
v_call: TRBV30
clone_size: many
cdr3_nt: TGTGCCTGGAGTGTATCCATCCTGGGTGAAAAACTGTTTTTT
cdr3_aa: CAWSVSILGEKLFF

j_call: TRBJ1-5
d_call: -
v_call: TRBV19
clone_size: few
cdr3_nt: TGTGCCAGTAGTTGGCAGAACAATCAGCCCCAGCATTTT
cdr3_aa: CASSWQNNQPQHF

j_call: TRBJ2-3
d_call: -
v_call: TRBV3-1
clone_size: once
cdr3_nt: TGTGCCAGCAGCCAAGGCACAGATACGCGGTATTTT
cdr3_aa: CASSQGTDTRYF

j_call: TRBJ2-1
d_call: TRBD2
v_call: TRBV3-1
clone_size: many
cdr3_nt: TGTGCCAGCAGCCATCGGGACTACCTGAGCTCCTACAATGAGCAGTTCTTC
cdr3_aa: CASSHRDYLSSYNEQFF

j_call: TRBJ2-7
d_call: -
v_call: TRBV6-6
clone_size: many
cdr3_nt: TGTGCCAGCAGTTACGGGCTCCCCTACGAGCAGTACTTC
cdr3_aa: CASSYGLPYEQYF

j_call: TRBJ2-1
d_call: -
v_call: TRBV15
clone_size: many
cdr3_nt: TGTGCCACCAGCCCCCGAGGGAACAATGAGCAGTTCTTC
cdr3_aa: CATSPRGNNEQFF

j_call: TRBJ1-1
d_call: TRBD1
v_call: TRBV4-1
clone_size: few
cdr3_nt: TGCGCCAGCAGCCTGCAAACGTTCCAGGGGGCGTTTAATTCTGAAGCTTTCTTT
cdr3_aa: CASSLQTFQGAFNSEAFF

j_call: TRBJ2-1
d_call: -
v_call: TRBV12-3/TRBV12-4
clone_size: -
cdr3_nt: TGTGCCAGCAGCCCCACCGGACTGGAGGTTCGAGAGCAGTTCTTC
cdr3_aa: CASSPTGLEVREQFF

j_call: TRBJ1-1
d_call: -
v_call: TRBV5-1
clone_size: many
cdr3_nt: TGCGCCAGCAGCTTGTTCGTACCCGAGAACACTGAAGCTTTCTTT
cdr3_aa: CASSLFVPENTEAFF

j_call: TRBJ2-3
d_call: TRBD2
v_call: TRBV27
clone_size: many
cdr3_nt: TGTGCCAGCAGTTTACCCAGCGGGGCCCACACAGATACGCAGTATTTT
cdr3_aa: CASSLPSGAHTDTQYF

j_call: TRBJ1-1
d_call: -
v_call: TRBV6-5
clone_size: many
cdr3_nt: TGTGCCAGCAGTCCACCCCTTCGAAGGACTGAAGCTTTCTTT
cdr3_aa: CASSPPLRRTEAFF

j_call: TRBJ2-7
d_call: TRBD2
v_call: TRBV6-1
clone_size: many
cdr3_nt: TGTGCCAGCAGTGAACTCCCGGGGGGGGCCTACGAGCAGTACTTC
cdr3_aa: CASSELPGGAYEQYF

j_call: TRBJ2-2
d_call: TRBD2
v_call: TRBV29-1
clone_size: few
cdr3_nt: TGCAGCGTTGGGGAGATAGCGGGGGGCGGGGAGCTGTTTTTT
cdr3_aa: CSVGEIAGGGELFF

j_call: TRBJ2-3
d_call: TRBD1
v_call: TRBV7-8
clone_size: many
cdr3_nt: TGTACCAGCAGCTCGCCACAGGGGACAGATACGCAGTATTTT
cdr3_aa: CTSSSPQGTDTQYF

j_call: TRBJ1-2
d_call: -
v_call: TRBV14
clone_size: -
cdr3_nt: TGTGCCAGCAGCCAATACCGCACAGCTAACTGTGGCTACGCCTTC
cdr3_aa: CASSQYRTANCGYAF

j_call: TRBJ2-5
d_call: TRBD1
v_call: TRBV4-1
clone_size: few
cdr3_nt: TGCGCCAGCAGCCAAGAAGAGGGGACAGGGGGTTGGGGCCAGTACTTC
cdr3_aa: CASSQEEGTGGWGQYF